The next 18 T cell receptor beta chains were all read from a single sample in a study of CD8+ T cells in alopecia areata. Reverse transcribed after extraction, RNA yielded cDNA as the sequencing template. TCRdb keeps only in-frame clones here, not all; method: immunoSEQ multiplex PCR. In the table there are 150,000 to 200,000 clones, less than 70% of which are singletons. Treatment of the sample: oral pan-JAK inhibitor, 5-10 mg twice daily. The sample consisted of CD4+ T cells sorted from blood, taken at week 24, from a patient treated with tofacitinib. These receptors all come from a human donor with alopecia areata.

The chain links TRBV19 to TRBJ2-5; 9 nucleotides align to TRBD1. The ends lost 4 bases at V and 1 base at J; junction bases unmatched: 4. From germline, CDR1 is LNHDA and CDR2 SQIVND (reference sequence). There are 15 residues in the CDR3. The CDR3 DNA reads TGTGCCAGTAGTACTTTGACAGGGGGCCAAGAGACCCAGTACTTC. Translated: CASSTLTGGQETQYF.

This clone was seen only once. The chain employs TRBV30 and TRBJ2-2; TRBD2 is a possible D gene (5 bases). V lost 4 bases and J lost 5, with 8 bases in between. Germline CDR1 is GTSNPN and CDR2 is SVGIG (reference sequence). The length of the CDR3 is 12 residues. The chain's CDR3 is CAWTPGTGELFF. The CDR3 region has the DNA TGTGCCTGGACCCCGGGAACCGGGGAGCTGTTTTTT.

This chain links TRBV9 with TRBJ1-2; TRBD1 aligns across 7 bases. This CDR3 comprises 16 residues. After removal of 3 bases from V and 8 bases from J, the junction contained 16 bases not matched to a gene. Germline V gene data show CDR1 as SGDLS and CDR2 as YYNGEE. The CDR3 spells CASSANPTPPGGGYTF. CDR3 sequence (DNA): TGTGCCAGCAGCGCAAACCCCACACCCCCAGGGGGGGGCTACACCTTC.

The V call is TRBV29-1, the J call TRBJ2-3; 8 bases agree with TRBD1. This CDR3 comprises 15 residues. Losses at the gene ends were 4 bases for V and 3 bases for J; bases not matched to a gene: 9. Germline V gene lookup returns CDR1 SQVTM and CDR2 ANQGSEA. DNA of the CDR3: TGCAGCGTTGCGGCGCGGACAGGGAGGACAGATACGCAGTATTTT. Protein sequence: CSVAARTGRTDTQYF.

This clone was counted only a few times. The chain is built from TRBV7-9 and TRBJ2-5, with no clear D. The CDR3 has 12 residues. Per germline, CDR1 SEHNR and CDR2 FQNEAQ (reference sequence). V dropped 3 bases and J dropped 5 bases, with 7 bases sitting between them. CDR3 DNA sequence: TGTGCCAGCAGCTTTTTAGGGGAGACCCAGTACTTC. Translating gives CASSFLGETQYF.

The chain combines TRBV7-6 with TRBJ1-2; 9 bases match TRBD1. This CDR3 is built from 13 residues. Trimming took 5 bases from V and 7 from J; bases not matched to a gene: 5. Looked up from germline, CDR1 is SGHVS and CDR2 is FNYEAQ. The chain's CDR3 is CASSQGQGRGYTF. CDR3 coding DNA: TGTGCCAGCAGCCAGGGACAGGGTCGTGGCTACACCTTC.

V and J are TRBV7-2 and TRBJ2-4; no clear D gene. This CDR3 is built from 17 residues. V was pared by 3 bases and J by 0 bases, with 15 bases between. Germline V CDR1 and CDR2: SGHTA, FQGNSA. CDR3 coding DNA: TGTGCCAGCAGCTTGATTTCGGTTCCCAGAGCCAAAAACATTCAGTACTTC. Protein product: CASSLISVPRAKNIQYF.

This clone was counted a single time. V and J are TRBV29-1 and TRBJ1-6, with 7 nucleotides matching TRBD1. The CDR3 length is 14 residues. V was pared by 6 bases and J by 7 bases, with 9 bases of the junction left unmatched. The germline gives CDR1 SQVTM, CDR2 ANQGSEA. This chain's CDR3 is CSVKGTALNSPLHF. CDR3 sequence (DNA): TGCAGCGTGAAGGGGACAGCCTTAAATTCACCCCTCCACTTT.

J is TRBJ2-7 and V is TRBV29-1, with 11 bases lining up with TRBD1. This CDR3 comprises 14 residues. Germline CDR1 SQVTM, CDR2 ANQGSEA. The V and J ends lost 0 bases and 6 bases, in that order; junction bases with no gene match: 4. The CDR3 region has the DNA TGCAGCGTTGAAGAGGACAGGGGGCATGGCGAGCAGTACTTC. Residues: CSVEEDRGHGEQYF.

The V gene is TRBV10-3, the J gene TRBJ1-6; D unclear. The CDR3 has 12 amino acids. The V gene lost 0 bases and the J gene lost 10 bases, with 4 bases spanning the gap. Germline CDR1 ENHRY, CDR2 SYGVKD. The CDR3 DNA is TGTGCCATCAGTGAGTCCAGGTCACCCCTCCACTTT. Its protein is CAISESRSPLHF.

The gene calls are TRBV29-1 and TRBJ2-3; TRBD1 agrees at 7 bases. This CDR3 comprises 13 residues. J lost 2 bases, V lost 3 bases, and 2 bases had no gene match. Germline V gene data show CDR1 as SQVTM and CDR2 as ANQGSEA. The CDR3 reads CSVEGQYTDTQYF. CDR3 in DNA: TGCAGCGTTGAGGGACAGTACACAGATACGCAGTATTTT.

V and J are TRBV11-2 and TRBJ2-3, with D possibly TRBD2 on 7 matching bases. Germline V CDR1 and CDR2: SGHAT, FQNNGV. The germline V and J ends were trimmed by 1 base and 4 bases, with 9 bases remaining between them. The CDR3 loop spans 14 amino acids. The CDR3 reads CASSLAGGADTQYF. CDR3 bases: TGTGCCAGCAGCTTAGCGGGGGGCGCAGATACGCAGTATTTT.

This clone is deemed medium-sized (0.01 to 0.1%). CDR3 protein: CASSLGGSPLHF. CDR3 bases: TGTGCCAGCAGCCTCGGGGGTTCACCCCTCCACTTT. The chain joins TRBV14 to TRBJ1-6, with D maybe TRBD1 (5 bases). The germline V and J ends were trimmed by 4 bases and 9 bases, with 7 bases remaining between them. The CDR3 loop spans 12 amino acids. Germline V gene sequence: CDR1 SGHDN, CDR2 FVKESK.

The sample holds a few counts of this clone. The chain employs TRBV6-1 and TRBJ1-1; D is unclear. Germline V gene data show CDR1 as MNHNS and CDR2 as SASEGT. The length of the CDR3 is 13 residues. Trimming took 1 base from V and 6 from J, leaving 9 bases between them. CDR3 protein: CASSEGGRSEAFF. CDR3 coding DNA: TGTGCCAGCAGTGAAGGAGGGAGATCTGAAGCTTTCTTT.

A few counts support this clone. This chain joins TRBV29-1 and TRBJ1-2; D is undetermined. This CDR3 comprises 15 residues. Germline CDR1 and CDR2: SQVTM and ANQGSEA. The germline V and J ends were trimmed by 5 bases and 6 bases, with 22 bases remaining between them. CDR3 in DNA: TGCAGCGTTCGACCCCTCCTTCGACTAAGGGATGGCTACACCTTC. It is translated as CSVRPLLRLRDGYTF.

There are a few counts of this clone. This chain uses TRBV10-3 with TRBJ2-1; TRBD2 matches 8 bases. CDR1 ENHRY and CDR2 SYGVKD come from the germline V gene. J was trimmed by 6 bases and V by 10 bases; bases with no gene match: 8. This CDR3 comprises 13 residues. The CDR3 DNA follows: TGTGCCACCAGCGGGGGCTTGGGCAATGAGCAGTTCTTC. Translated, it gives CATSGGLGNEQFF.

This clone appeared a few times. The rearrangement uses TRBV6-1 and TRBJ1-5, with TRBD1 matching 7 bases. Looked up from germline, CDR1 is MNHNS and CDR2 is SASEGT. V was clipped by 0 bases and J by 10 bases; unmatched bases: 12. The length of the CDR3 is 16 residues. CDR3 sequence reads: CASSEAGGAVISPQHF. CDR3 sequence (DNA): TGTGCCAGCAGTGAAGCAGGGGGCGCGGTAATCAGCCCCCAGCATTTT.

This clone has just a few counts. This sequence joins TRBV5-1 and TRBJ1-1; 7 positions match TRBD1. There are 17 residues in the CDR3. The trim removed 0 bases at V and 0 bases at J, leaving 8 bases unmatched. Germline CDR1 reads SGHRS; CDR2 reads YFSETQ. CDR3 coding DNA: TGCGCCAGCAGCTTGGCGGGACAGCGGAGTATGAACACTGAAGCTTTCTTT. Its translation is CASSLAGQRSMNTEAFF.